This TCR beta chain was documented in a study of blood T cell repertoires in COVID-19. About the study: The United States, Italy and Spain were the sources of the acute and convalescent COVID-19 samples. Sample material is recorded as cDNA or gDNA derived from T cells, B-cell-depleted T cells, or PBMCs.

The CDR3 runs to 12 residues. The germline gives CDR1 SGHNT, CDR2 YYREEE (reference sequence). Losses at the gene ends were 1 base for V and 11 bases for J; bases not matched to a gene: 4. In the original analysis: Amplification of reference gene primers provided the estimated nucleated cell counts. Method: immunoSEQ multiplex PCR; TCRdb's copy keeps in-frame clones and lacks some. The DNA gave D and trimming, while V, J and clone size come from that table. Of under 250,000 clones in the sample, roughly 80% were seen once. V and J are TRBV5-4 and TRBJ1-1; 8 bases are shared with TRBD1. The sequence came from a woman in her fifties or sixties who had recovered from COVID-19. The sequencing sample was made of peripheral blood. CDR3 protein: CASSLTGGEAFF. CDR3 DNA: TGTGCCAGCAGCTTGACAGGGGGGGAGGCTTTCTTT. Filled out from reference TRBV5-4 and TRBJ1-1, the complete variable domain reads ETGVTQSPTHLIKTRGQQVTLRCSSQSGHNTVSWYQQALGQGPQFIFQYYREEENGRGNFPPRFSGLQFPNYSSELNVNALELDDSALYLCASSLTGGEAFFGQGTRLTVV.